Following are 13 T cell receptor beta chains from one sample sequenced in a study of CD4 T cells in relation to SARS-CoV-2 and coronaviruses. Antigens for these TCRs are unknown. Profiling relied on immunoSEQ multiplex PCR, and the TCRdb table lists in-frame clones only, not all of them. The table includes 30,000 to 40,000 clones, roughly 80% detected once. The sequenced sample consisted of memory CD4+ T cells from PBMCs, cultured in vitro. The source of these receptors is an adult with COVID-19.

The table lists this clone with a few counts. This chain links TRBV27 with TRBJ2-2; possibly TRBD1 or TRBD2 for D (5 bases each). There are 15 residues in the CDR3. Germline loops: CDR1 MNHEY, CDR2 SMNVEV (reference sequence). The ends were cut back, 2 bases at V and 0 bases at J, with 7 bases in the middle. The CDR3 here is CASSLRDPNTGELFF. CDR3 coding DNA: TGTGCCAGCAGTTTAAGGGACCCGAACACCGGGGAGCTGTTTTTT.

The CDR3 loop reads CASSLGTGRNTQYF. The CDR3 nucleotides read TGTGCCAGCAGCTTGGGGACAGGGAGGAATACGCAGTATTTT. V usage is TRBV5-4 and J usage is TRBJ2-3; 8 bases match TRBD1. CDR3 size: 14 residues. The J segment lost 7 bases and the V segment lost 0 bases, leaving 4 bases of the junction unmatched. Germline V gene data show CDR1 as SGHNT and CDR2 as YYREEE (reference sequence).

This chain joins TRBV19 and TRBJ2-5, with 12 bases lining up with TRBD2. The germline gives CDR1 LNHDA, CDR2 SQIVND (reference sequence). V trimming: 6 bases; J trimming: 7 bases; junction bases outside the gene matches: 12. The CDR3 extends over 16 amino acids. Written as DNA, the CDR3 is TGTGCCAGTAGCCCGGGCCTAGCGGGAGGGCCTGTGACCCAGTACTTC. This translates into CASSPGLAGGPVTQYF.

This clone appeared a single time. The J gene is TRBJ2-7, the V gene TRBV5-6; 12 bases line up with TRBD2. Germline V gene lookup returns CDR1 SGHDT and CDR2 YYEEEE. The CDR3 consists of 15 residues. Trimming cost V 4 bases and J 7 bases; bases outside gene matches: 9. The DNA for the CDR3 is TGTGCCAGCAGCCACCGGACTAGCGGGATAGGAGAGCAGTACTTC. This sequence encodes CASSHRTSGIGEQYF.

The chain is built from TRBV20-1 and TRBJ2-7, with D unclear. This CDR3 has 11 residues. The germline CDR1 and CDR2 sequences are DFQATT and SNEGSKA (reference sequence). Trimming stripped 2 bases from V and 6 bases from J, with 8 bases between. The CDR3: CSARTKGEQYF. CDR3 bases: TGCAGTGCTAGAACCAAAGGCGAGCAGTACTTC.

This clone was found a few times. The V gene is TRBV5-1, the J gene TRBJ2-1; 10 positions match TRBD2. The CDR3 consists of 15 residues. Trimming removed 4 bases from V and 8 bases from J; junction bases left unmatched: 9. Germline CDR1 SGHRS, CDR2 YFSETQ. The CDR3 loop is CASSLGLADLDEQFF. The CDR3 region has the DNA TGCGCCAGCAGCCTTGGACTAGCGGACCTCGATGAGCAGTTCTTC.

The chain couples TRBV15 to TRBJ2-1; 7 positions agree with TRBD1. The CDR3 is 16 residues long. Trimming removed 2 bases from V and 0 bases from J; junction bases left unmatched: 4. Germline CDR1 reads LNHNV; CDR2 reads YYDKDF (reference sequence). The CDR3 sequence is CATSRYRGNSYNEQFF. The DNA of the CDR3 is TGTGCCACCAGCAGATACAGGGGCAACTCCTACAATGAGCAGTTCTTC.

This sequence joins TRBV10-3 and TRBJ2-3, with TRBD2 identical over 7 bases. V trimming: 10 bases; J trimming: 0 bases; junction bases outside the gene matches: 13. This CDR3 is 16 amino acids long. Germline V CDR1 and CDR2: ENHRY, SYGVKD. The chain's CDR3 is CANPTSARTSTDTQYF. Written as DNA, the CDR3 is TGTGCCAACCCAACTAGCGCCCGTACTAGCACAGATACGCAGTATTTT.

The rearrangement uses TRBV15 and TRBJ2-3; D gene uncertain. Trimming stripped 0 bases from V and 6 bases from J, with 10 bases between. The germline V gene has CDR1 LNHNV and CDR2 YYDKDF (reference sequence). The CDR3 is made up of 14 amino acids. CDR3 DNA sequence: TGTGCCACCAGCAGAGATAAGGGCTTGGATACGCAGTATTTT. This codes for CATSRDKGLDTQYF.

This clone was picked up a small number of times. The V call is TRBV7-2, the J call TRBJ1-6; a weak D match, TRBD1 (5 bases). The V end was cut by 5 bases, the J end by 8 bases, with 19 bases between. The germline V gene encodes CDR1 SGHTA and CDR2 FQGNSA. The CDR3 has 16 amino acids. CDR3 nucleotides: TGTGCCAGCAGCCTCCCTGGAGGGGTAGGAGATTCACCCCTCCACTTT. Protein sequence: CASSLPGGVGDSPLHF.

This chain uses TRBV9 with TRBJ2-3; 7 bases line up with TRBD2. Trimming at V came to 0 bases and at J to 7 bases, leaving 8 bases not matched to a gene. The CDR3 contains 15 residues. CDR1 is SGDLS and CDR2 is YYNGEE in the germline V gene. The CDR3 DNA reads TGTGCCAGCAGCGTAGCTGGCGGGAGTTTTCATACGCAGTATTTT. Amino acid sequence: CASSVAGGSFHTQYF.

This chain uses TRBV19 with TRBJ1-5, with 10 nucleotides matching TRBD1. J was trimmed by 2 bases and V by 6 bases; bases with no gene match: 10. Germline V gene lookup returns CDR1 LNHDA and CDR2 SQIVND (reference sequence). The CDR3 length is 17 residues. Here the CDR3 DNA reads TGTGCCAGTAGCCCCTTAGACAGGGGGCTCGGCAATCAGCCCCAGCATTTT. The encoded protein is CASSPLDRGLGNQPQHF.

This clone was seen only once. The chain combines TRBV27 with TRBJ2-3, with TRBD2 matching over 9 bases. The trim removed 6 bases at V and 0 bases at J, leaving 4 bases unmatched. Germline-derived CDR1 and CDR2 are MNHEY and SMNVEV (reference sequence). The CDR3 extends over 15 amino acids. CDR3 DNA: TGTGCCAGCAGGGCTAGCGGGACTAGCACAGATACGCAGTATTTT. It codes for CASRASGTSTDTQYF.